Listed below are T cell receptor beta chains from one sample, sequenced in a study of blood T cell repertoires in COVID-19. Produced via immunoSEQ multiplex PCR; TCRdb's table is partial and in-frame only. The sample records 250,000 to 300,000 clones, roughly nine tenths being singletons. The sequenced material came from peripheral blood. These receptors originate from a man aged 45-65 years with acute or convalescent COVID-19. CDR3s include the opening cysteine and the closing phenylalanine or tryptophan. The D gene is left open where the match is weak. Rows give clone size only sometimes, using once, few, many, or a class for an expanded clone.

d_call | cdr3_length | clone_size | j_call | v_call | cdr3_aa | cdr3_nt
TRBD1 | 16 | NA | TRBJ1-1 | TRBV19 | CASSVFPQGGNTEAFF | TGTGCCAGTAGTGTATTCCCACAGGGGGGGAACACTGAAGCTTTCTTT
TRBD1 | 14 | NA | TRBJ1-2 | TRBV30 | CAWSALTGPYGYTF | TGTGCCTGGAGTGCCCTGACAGGGCCCTATGGCTACACCTTC
TRBD1 | 13 | NA | TRBJ2-7 | TRBV5-1 | CASSSTGGYEQYF | TGCGCCAGCAGCTCCACAGGGGGCTACGAGCAGTACTTC
NA | 13 | few | TRBJ1-5 | TRBV20-1 | CSASAGGDQPQHF | TGCAGTGCTAGTGCGGGGGGAGATCAGCCCCAGCATTTT
TRBD1 | 15 | NA | TRBJ1-4 | TRBV15 | CATSRGQGAVEKLFF | TGTGCCACCAGCAGAGGACAGGGGGCAGTTGAAAAACTGTTTTTT
NA | 15 | few | TRBJ1-4 | TRBV5-5 | CASSLRGAHNEKLFF | TGTGCCAGCAGCTTGCGGGGGGCACATAATGAAAAACTGTTTTTT
NA | 12 | NA | TRBJ2-7 | TRBV19 | CASSPRAYEQYF | TGTGCCAGTAGTCCCCGCGCCTACGAGCAGTACTTC
TRBD1 | 16 | NA | TRBJ1-1 | TRBV29-1 | CSVQPGQGIMNTEAFF | TGCAGCGTTCAACCGGGACAGGGGATAATGAACACTGAAGCTTTCTTT
TRBD1 | 14 | NA | TRBJ1-2 | TRBV6-6 | CASSLLQGNYGYTF | TGTGCCAGCAGCCTACTACAGGGGAACTATGGCTACACCTTC
NA | 13 | NA | TRBJ2-7 | TRBV5-1 | CASSPRPFIEQYF | TGCGCCAGCAGCCCTAGGCCTTTCATCGAGCAGTACTTC
TRBD2 | 14 | NA | TRBJ2-2 | TRBV5-1 | CASSRLAGEGELFF | TGCGCCAGCAGCCGACTAGCGGGGGAAGGGGAGCTGTTTTTT
NA | 13 | NA | TRBJ1-1 | TRBV7-9 | CASSLAEAVEAFF | TGTGCCAGCAGCTTAGCGGAGGCGGTTGAAGCTTTCTTT
TRBD2 | 17 | NA | TRBJ2-3 | TRBV5-3 | CARSSYGGDTDPDTQYF | TGTGCCAGAAGCTCCTACGGGGGGGACACAGACCCAGATACGCAGTATTTT
TRBD1 | 14 | NA | TRBJ1-1 | TRBV18 | CASSLTGDNTEAFF | TGTGCCAGCTCTCTAACAGGGGATAACACTGAAGCTTTCTTT
TRBD2 | 17 | NA | TRBJ2-1 | TRBV19 | CASSPWTSGGLYNEQFF | TGTGCCAGTAGTCCCTGGACTAGCGGGGGGCTATACAATGAGCAGTTCTTC
TRBD1 | 15 | NA | TRBJ2-2 | TRBV12-5 | CASGPGTDSTGELFF | TGTGCTAGTGGTCCAGGGACAGACAGCACCGGGGAGCTGTTTTTT
TRBD1 | 15 | NA | TRBJ1-4 | TRBV29-1 | CSVGTVSATNEKLFF | TGCAGCGTGGGGACAGTTTCCGCAACTAATGAAAAACTGTTTTTT
NA | 17 | few | TRBJ1-2 | TRBV5-8 | CASSFYSTSTSLHGYTF | TGTGCCAGCAGCTTTTACAGCACGAGCACTTCCTTACATGGCTACACCTTC
NA | 14 | NA | TRBJ1-1 | TRBV2 | CASRKDILNTEAFF | TGTGCCAGCAGGAAGGACATCCTGAACACTGAAGCTTTCTTT
TRBD2 | 16 | NA | TRBJ2-2 | TRBV7-3 | CASSPLAGGQSGELFF | TGTGCCAGCAGCCCTCTAGCGGGGGGGCAAAGCGGGGAGCTGTTTTTT
TRBD1 | 18 | once | TRBJ2-7 | TRBV12-5 | CASGLALVQGRPEEEQYF | TGTGCTAGTGGTTTGGCCCTAGTACAGGGGCGACCCGAGGAGGAGCAGTACTTC
TRBD2 | 17 | NA | TRBJ2-2 | TRBV7-2 | CASRDRGTSGGIGELFF | TGTGCCAGCAGAGACCGTGGGACTAGCGGGGGAATAGGGGAGCTGTTTTTT
NA | 13 | NA | TRBJ2-7 | TRBV6-5 | CASSNRGRYEQYF | TGTGCCAGCAGTAATAGAGGGAGGTACGAGCAGTACTTC
NA | 15 | NA | TRBJ2-5 | TRBV2 | CASSLRGGGGETQYF | TGTGCCAGCAGCCTTCGCGGGGGCGGTGGGGAGACCCAGTACTTC
TRBD1 | 14 | NA | TRBJ1-1 | TRBV5-8 | CASSKTGEGAEAFF | TGTGCCAGCAGCAAGACAGGGGAAGGGGCTGAAGCTTTCTTT
TRBD1 | 15 | NA | TRBJ2-1 | TRBV13 | CASSSAGTGGNEQFF | TGTGCCAGCAGCTCCGCCGGGACAGGGGGGAATGAGCAGTTCTTC
NA | 14 | NA | TRBJ2-5 | TRBV2 | CASSEGLARTTQYF | TGTGCCAGCAGTGAGGGACTGGCGCGTACGACCCAGTACTTC
NA | 13 | NA | TRBJ1-1 | TRBV10-3 | CAISGRENTEAFF | TGTGCCATCAGTGGGAGGGAGAACACTGAAGCTTTCTTT
NA | 15 | NA | TRBJ2-5 | TRBV30 | CAWSLLQGIQETQYF | TGTGCCTGGAGTCTATTACAGGGAATCCAAGAGACCCAGTACTTC
NA | 11 | NA | TRBJ2-1 | TRBV6-2/TRBV6-3 | CASSYVEGRFF | TGTGCCAGCAGTTACGTGGAGGGAAGGTTCTTC
NA | 15 | NA | TRBJ1-4 | TRBV18 | CASSPQGTTNEKLFF | TGTGCCAGCTCACCACAGGGGACAACTAATGAAAAACTGTTTTTT
TRBD2 | 15 | NA | TRBJ2-3 | TRBV14 | CASKAASGYTDTQYF | TGTGCCAGCAAAGCGGCTAGCGGTTACACAGATACGCAGTATTTT
NA | 16 | once | TRBJ1-5 | TRBV29-1 | CSVEGPPRGSNQPQHF | TGCAGCGTTGAAGGACCTCCAAGGGGGAGCAATCAGCCCCAGCATTTT
NA | 15 | NA | TRBJ1-5 | TRBV6-5 | CASSYGGQANQPQHF | TGTGCCAGCAGTTACGGCGGGCAGGCCAATCAGCCCCAGCATTTT
NA | 13 | NA | TRBJ1-4 | TRBV6-5 | CASSYSGREKLFF | TGTGCCAGCAGTTATAGCGGGAGAGAAAAACTGTTTTTT
NA | 13 | NA | TRBJ1-1 | TRBV19 | CASSHTTGTEAFF | TGTGCCAGTAGCCACACGACGGGGACTGAAGCTTTCTTT
TRBD1 | 13 | NA | TRBJ1-1 | TRBV14 | CASSQPGQDEAFF | TGTGCCAGCAGCCAACCGGGACAGGATGAAGCTTTCTTT
TRBD1 | 15 | NA | TRBJ1-1 | TRBV7-9 | CASSLKRTGNTEAFF | TGTGCCAGCAGCTTAAAGAGGACAGGTAACACTGAAGCTTTCTTT
NA | 14 | NA | TRBJ1-5 | TRBV6-6 | CASTRDGGVWPQHF | TGTGCCAGCACTAGAGACGGCGGTGTTTGGCCCCAGCATTTT
NA | 12 | NA | TRBJ2-2 | TRBV24-1 | CATSDYGRELFF | TGTGCCACCAGTGATTATGGGCGGGAGCTGTTTTTT
NA | 11 | NA | TRBJ2-2 | TRBV3-1/TRBV3-2 | CASRLSGELFF | TGTGCCAGCAGACTTAGCGGGGAGCTGTTTTTT
NA | 13 | NA | TRBJ1-2 | TRBV7-9 | CASSREGDYGYTF | TGTGCCAGCAGCAGGGAAGGGGACTATGGCTACACCTTC
NA | 14 | NA | TRBJ1-5 | TRBV4-1 | CASSQGQGAQPQHF | TGCGCCAGCAGCCAAGGGCAGGGCGCACAGCCCCAGCATTTT
TRBD1 | 14 | once | TRBJ2-2 | TRBV7-6 | CASSFVTGEGELFF | TGTGCCAGCAGCTTTGTGACAGGGGAAGGGGAGCTGTTTTTT
TRBD1 | 14 | NA | TRBJ1-6 | TRBV19 | CATAGQGDVSPLHF | TGTGCCACCGCGGGACAGGGGGATGTTTCACCCCTCCACTTT